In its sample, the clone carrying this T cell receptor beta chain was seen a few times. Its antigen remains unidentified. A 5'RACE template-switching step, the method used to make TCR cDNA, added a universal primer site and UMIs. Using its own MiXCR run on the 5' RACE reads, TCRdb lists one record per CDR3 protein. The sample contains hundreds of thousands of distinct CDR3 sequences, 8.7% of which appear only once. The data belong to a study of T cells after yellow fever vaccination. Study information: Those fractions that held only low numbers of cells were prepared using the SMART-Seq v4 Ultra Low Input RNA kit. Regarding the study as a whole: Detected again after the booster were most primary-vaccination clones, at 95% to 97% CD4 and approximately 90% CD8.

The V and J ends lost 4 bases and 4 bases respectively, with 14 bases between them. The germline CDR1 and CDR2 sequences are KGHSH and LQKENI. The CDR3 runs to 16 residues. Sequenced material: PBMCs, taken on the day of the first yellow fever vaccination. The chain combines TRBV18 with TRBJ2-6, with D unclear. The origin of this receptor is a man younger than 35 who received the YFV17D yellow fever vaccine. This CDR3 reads CASSRNTAGGANVLTF. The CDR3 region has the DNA TGTGCCAGCTCACGGAACACCGCTGGGGGGGCCAACGTCCTGACTTTC.